This passage covers 28 T cell receptor beta chains from one sample sequenced in a study of identical twins. TCRdb recomputed calls from the 5' RACE reads with MiXCR, one row per CDR3 protein. The table records some 1,600,000 distinct CDR3 sequences, under 35% of them present only once. The specimen was cord blood. The source is a newborn girl in good health.

This chain connects TRBV29-1 to TRBJ2-4; D tentatively fits TRBD1 or TRBD2 (5 bases each). The closer fit of TRBJ2-5 to the DNA end suggests the J call may be wrong. Germline V gene lookup returns CDR1 SQVTM and CDR2 ANQGSEA. This CDR3 region has 13 residues. CDR3 DNA: TGCAGCGTTGAGGAAGGGGCTGGGGGGACCCAGTACTTC. Its translation: CSVEEGAGGTQYF.

This clonotype has just a few counts. The chain carries TRBV5-1 and TRBJ2-5; 8 bases map to TRBD2. The CDR3 has 16 residues. Germline V gives CDR1 SGHRS, CDR2 YFSETQ. After removal of 0 bases from V and 4 bases from J, the junction contained 8 bases not matched to a gene. The CDR3 bases are TGCGCCAGCAGCTTGGCCAGGACTAGCCGAAGAGAGACCCAGTACTTC. Its protein product is CASSLARTSRRETQYF.

This rearrangement joins TRBV7-9 to TRBJ2-3; 8 bases are shared with TRBD1. Trimming at V came to 6 bases and at J to 3 bases, leaving 8 bases not matched to a gene. The V gene's germline CDR1 is SEHNR and CDR2 FQNEAQ (reference sequence). The CDR3 spans 15 residues. In DNA form, the CDR3 reads TGTGCCAGCAGGGGAGCGACAGGGGTAACAGATACGCAGTATTTT. Translating gives CASRGATGVTDTQYF.

The chain links TRBV5-4 to TRBJ1-2; no firm D call. CDR1 and CDR2 from the germline V gene are SGHNT and YYREEE (reference sequence). The CDR3 is 15 residues long. V lost 4 bases and J lost 2, with 15 bases in between. CDR3 region: CASSLGNRQNYGYTF. The CDR3 DNA is TGTGCCAGCAGCCTAGGGAACCGACAAAACTATGGCTACACCTTC.

This clonotype was detected only a few times. The chain joins TRBV20-1 to TRBJ2-2; 7 nucleotides align to TRBD2. The junction had 7 bases not matched to a gene; V was cut back by 2 bases and J by 4 bases. CDR3 size: 15 residues. Per germline, CDR1 DFQATT and CDR2 SNEGSKA (reference sequence). Written as DNA, the CDR3 is TGCAGTGCTAGAAGGGCTACTAGCGCCACCGGGGAGCTGTTTTTT. Translating it yields CSARRATSATGELFF.

This clonotype was counted a few times. The chain combines TRBV7-9 with TRBJ1-2; possible D gene TRBD1, 5 bases. The CDR3 has 16 residues. The germline V and J ends were trimmed by 0 bases and 3 bases, with 14 bases remaining between them. Germline lookup yields CDR1 SEHNR and CDR2 FQNEAQ (reference sequence). CDR3 loop: CASSLAGEQVHYGYTF. The CDR3 DNA follows: TGTGCCAGCAGCTTAGCCGGGGAACAGGTCCACTATGGCTACACCTTC.

This clonotype turned up a few times. The CDR3 loop is CASSVAPVLTDTQYF. CDR3 bases: TGTGCCAGCAGCGTAGCTCCCGTCCTCACAGATACGCAGTATTTT. V is TRBV9 and J is TRBJ2-3, with D hard to call. The V end was cut by 0 bases, the J end by 2 bases, with 10 bases between. The germline V gene encodes CDR1 SGDLS and CDR2 YYNGEE. There are 15 residues in the CDR3.

This clonotype was found a few times. V is TRBV11-2 and J is TRBJ1-5; D is unclear. V was shortened by 0 bases and J by 7 bases, with 10 bases between the two germline ends. The CDR3 spans 14 residues. Germline CDR1 and CDR2: SGHAT and FQNNGV. The CDR3 protein is CASSLESGGQPQHF. The CDR3 DNA reads TGTGCCAGCAGCTTAGAAAGTGGTGGACAGCCCCAGCATTTT.

The chain joins TRBV15 to TRBJ2-5; D is unresolved. Trimming left V 0 bases short and J 2 bases short, with 7 bases between. Germline CDR1 reads LNHNV; CDR2 reads YYDKDF (reference sequence). The CDR3 extends over 14 amino acids. The CDR3 loop reads CATSRDRDQETQYF. The CDR3 bases are TGTGCCACCAGCAGAGATAGGGATCAAGAGACCCAGTACTTC.

This clonotype was detected only a few times. The J gene is TRBJ2-6, the V gene TRBV9; weak D call: TRBD1 (6 bases). Germline CDR1 reads SGDLS; CDR2 reads YYNGEE. Trimming pared 4 bases from V and 2 bases from J, leaving 22 bases between. The CDR3 extends over 19 amino acids. Here the CDR3 DNA reads TGTGCCAGCAGCTCCCCTGGAGGACAGCGACTTCCTGGGGCCAACGTCCTGACTTTC. Its translation is CASSSPGGQRLPGANVLTF.

This chain uses TRBV20-1 with TRBJ2-5; D may be TRBD1 (6 bases). V was cut by 1 base and J by 4 bases, with 16 bases left in between. Germline CDR1 DFQATT, CDR2 SNEGSKA (reference sequence). CDR3 length: 15 amino acids. The CDR3 bases are TGCAGTGCTAGAGTACTTGTCAGGGGCGGAGAGACCCAGTACTTC. This codes for CSARVLVRGGETQYF.

This chain connects TRBV29-1 to TRBJ2-5, with 9 bases that match TRBD1. The CDR3 contains 12 residues. The V and J ends lost 7 bases and 4 bases, in that order; junction bases with no gene match: 4. Germline-derived CDR1 and CDR2 are SQVTM and ANQGSEA. This CDR3 is CSGDRGGETQYF. Written as DNA, the CDR3 is TGCAGCGGAGACAGGGGGGGAGAGACCCAGTACTTC.

J is TRBJ1-3 and V is TRBV6-6; D not certain. Looked up from germline, CDR1 is MNHNY and CDR2 is SVGAGI (reference sequence). This CDR3 region has 16 residues. Trimming shortened V by 3 bases and J by 0 bases, and 12 bases separated the two germline ends. CDR3 DNA sequence: TGTGCCAGCAGTTATACTAAACAAGGCTCTGGAAACACCATATATTTT. It yields the protein CASSYTKQGSGNTIYF.

This clonotype was seen repeatedly, ten times or more. V usage is TRBV7-9 and J usage is TRBJ2-7; D remains ambiguous. The length of the CDR3 is 14 residues. Trimming cost V 1 base and J 2 bases, with 9 bases left between them. CDR1 and CDR2 from the germline V gene are SEHNR and FQNEAQ (reference sequence). The CDR3 nucleotides read TGTGCCAGCAGCTTAGTTTCCAGTACCTACGAGCAGTACTTC. As protein: CASSLVSSTYEQYF.

Comment on this clonotype: A much bigger clone sits one base away, suggesting this may be a read error. The chain carries TRBV24-1 and TRBJ2-4; either TRBD1 or TRBD2 may supply D (5 bases each). The tail of the sequence fits TRBJ2-7 better, so the J call may be wrong. Germline V gene data show CDR1 as KGHDR and CDR2 as SFDVKD. The CDR3 is made up of 11 amino acids. The chain's CDR3 is CAASDGGEQYF. In DNA, the CDR3 is TGTGCCGCCAGTGATGGGGGCGAGCAGTACTTC.

The chain is built from TRBV28 and TRBJ2-7, with TRBD1 matching over 7 bases. CDR1 and CDR2 (germline): MDHEN, SYDVKM. V shed 6 bases and J 0 bases; nucleotides not matched to a gene: 8. The CDR3 consists of 15 residues. This CDR3 reads CASRRGGDSSYEQYF. The CDR3 nucleotides are TGTGCCAGCAGGCGAGGGGGCGACAGCTCCTACGAGCAGTACTTC. The full variable domain, its missing parts supplied by reference TRBV28 and TRBJ2-7, is DVKVTQSSRYLVKRTGEKVFLECVQDMDHENMFWYRQDPGLGLRLIYFSYDVKMKEKGDIPEGYSVSREKKERFSLILESASTNQTSMYLCASRRGGDSSYEQYFGPGTRLTVT.

This clonotype has a handful of counts. The V call is TRBV29-1, the J call TRBJ1-4; perhaps TRBD1 as D (5 bases). The V end lost 7 bases, the J end lost 8 bases, and 20 bases lay between the germline ends. The CDR3 has 14 amino acids. Germline V lookup: CDR1 SQVTM, CDR2 ANQGSEA. CDR3 residues: CSARRLGRREKLFF. The CDR3 DNA reads as TGCAGCGCCCGAAGGTTGGGGCGCCGGGAAAAACTGTTTTTT.

Only one count was recorded for this clonotype. J is TRBJ2-2 and V is TRBV28, with 11 bases lining up with TRBD2. From germline, CDR1 is MDHEN and CDR2 SYDVKM. The junction had 2 bases not matched to a gene; V was cut back by 2 bases and J by 0 bases. This CDR3 contains 17 residues. In nucleotides, the CDR3 is TGTGCCAGCAGTTTAAGTAGCGGGAGGGCGAACACCGGGGAGCTGTTTTTT. Protein sequence: CASSLSSGRANTGELFF.

This clonotype was counted between two and nine times. V usage is TRBV11-1 and J usage is TRBJ2-5; TRBD2 might be the D (5 bases). Germline V lookup: CDR1 SGHAT, CDR2 FQDESV (reference sequence). V gave up 5 bases and J gave up 4 bases, with 20 bases separating them. This CDR3 is built from 16 residues. CDR3: CASSPTRASAGETQYF. The CDR3 coding sequence is TGTGCCAGCAGCCCTACCCGAGCCTCGGCGGGAGAGACCCAGTACTTC.

The chain links TRBV28 to TRBJ2-1, with a weak D call TRBD2 (5 bases). The J call may be in error: the DNA end matches TRBJ2-7 better. The CDR3 consists of 14 residues. CDR1 MDHEN and CDR2 SYDVKM come from the germline V gene. CDR3 protein: CASSQTAGYNEQYF. In DNA, the CDR3 is TGTGCCAGCAGTCAAACCGCGGGTTACAATGAGCAGTACTTC.

This clonotype was observed a handful of times. V usage is TRBV20-1 and J usage is TRBJ2-3; D could derive from TRBD1 or TRBD2 (6 bases each). Trimming took off 6 bases at V and 5 bases at J, with 15 bases between the two ends. Germline CDR1 is DFQATT and CDR2 is SNEGSKA (reference sequence). This CDR3 is built from 13 residues. CDR3 loop: CSAALGGLDTQYF. CDR3 nucleotides: TGCAGTGCCGCCCTGGGGGGCTTAGATACGCAGTATTTT.

This clonotype was detected ten times or more. V usage is TRBV12-3 or TRBV12-4 and J usage is TRBJ1-2, with D possibly matching TRBD1 (5 bases). Deletions cut 3 bases from V and 5 bases from J, with 16 bases between. The CDR3 length is 15 residues. CDR3 loop: CASSLGRVEVYGYTF. The CDR3, as DNA: TGTGCCAGCAGTTTGGGACGGGTCGAGGTGTATGGCTACACCTTC.

The V and J genes are TRBV5-6 and TRBJ2-7; TRBD2 agrees at 13 bases. Looked up from germline, CDR1 is SGHDT and CDR2 is YYEEEE. The CDR3 is 18 residues long. The V gene end was trimmed by 0 bases and the J gene end by 0 bases; junction bases not matched to a gene: 6. CDR3 DNA sequence: TGTGCCAGCAGCTTGGCGGGACTAGCGGGACTCATCTCCTACGAGCAGTACTTC. It encodes CASSLAGLAGLISYEQYF.

The chain uses TRBV6-1 and TRBJ1-1; 9 bases agree with TRBD1. J gave up 4 bases and V 6 bases, and 15 bases lay outside the gene matches. CDR1 and CDR2 (germline): MNHNS, SASEGT. The CDR3 covers 17 residues. CDR3 nucleotide sequence: TGTGCCAGCAGCCGGTCCCGGGACAGGGAGCGAGGCACTGAAGCTTTCTTT. As protein: CASSRSRDRERGTEAFF.

This clonotype was detected only a few times. The V gene is TRBV3-1, the J gene TRBJ1-2; maybe TRBD1 (6 bases). CDR1 and CDR2 from the germline V gene are LGHDT and YNNKEL (reference sequence). V was pared by 3 bases and J by 6 bases, with 20 bases between. The CDR3 is made up of 16 amino acids. The CDR3 DNA sequence: TGTGCCAGCAGCCATCGTCCCCGACAGGCCGGGGATGGCTACACCTTC. Translated: CASSHRPRQAGDGYTF.

The chain joins TRBV13 to TRBJ2-5, with TRBD2 matching over 7 bases. Germline V CDR1 and CDR2: PRHDT, FYEKMQ (reference sequence). This CDR3 contains 16 residues. The V gene end was trimmed by 5 bases and the J gene end by 11 bases; junction bases not matched to a gene: 20. The CDR3 spells CASSERTGTTPRKQYF. The DNA for the CDR3 is TGTGCCAGCAGCGAACGAACCGGGACTACCCCAAGGAAGCAGTACTTC.

This clonotype was seen just once. The chain is built from TRBV6-5 and TRBJ1-4, with D uncertain. Trimming pared 11 bases from V and 4 bases from J, leaving 14 bases between. In germline, CDR1 is MNHEY, CDR2 SVGAGI. The CDR3 runs to 13 residues. The CDR3 is CASGGSRNEKLFF. CDR3 sequence (DNA): TGTGCCTCCGGAGGGAGCCGTAATGAAAAACTGTTTTTT.

This clonotype was counted a few times. The rearrangement uses TRBV5-1 and TRBJ2-1; tentatively, D is TRBD2 (5 bases). This CDR3 region has 17 residues. V lost 4 bases, J lost 0 bases, and 17 bases lay in between. Germline CDR1 SGHRS, CDR2 YFSETQ. CDR3 DNA sequence: TGCGCCAGCAGCCCTACTCCCCCCAGCGGCTCCTACAATGAGCAGTTCTTC. Amino acids: CASSPTPPSGSYNEQFF.